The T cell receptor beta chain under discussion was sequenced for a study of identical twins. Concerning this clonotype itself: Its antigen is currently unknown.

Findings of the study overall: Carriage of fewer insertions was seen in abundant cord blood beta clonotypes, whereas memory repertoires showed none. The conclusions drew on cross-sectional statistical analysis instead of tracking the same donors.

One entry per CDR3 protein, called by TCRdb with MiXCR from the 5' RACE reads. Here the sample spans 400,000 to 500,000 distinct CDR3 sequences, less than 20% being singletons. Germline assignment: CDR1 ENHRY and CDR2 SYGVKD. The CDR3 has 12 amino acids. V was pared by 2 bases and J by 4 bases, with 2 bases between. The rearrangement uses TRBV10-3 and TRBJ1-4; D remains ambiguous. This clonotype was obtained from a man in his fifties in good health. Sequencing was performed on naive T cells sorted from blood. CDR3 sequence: CAISERNEKLFF. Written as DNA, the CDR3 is TGTGCCATCAGTGAGCGTAATGAAAAACTGTTTTTT.